This TCR beta chain was sequenced during a study of cytomegalovirus exposure and HLA in healthy donors. Study outcomes and limitations: In a later analysis, donors in an Asian-associated ancestry cluster reportedly had fewer N-insertions in productive TCRs than the cohort mean. A link between a missense DCLRE1C variant and TCR beta V- and J-gene trimming emerged from a later analysis. Later work associated fewer than 20,000 TCR beta sequences with HLA alleles at 0.05 false discovery rate.

PCR involved 60 Vbeta and 13 Jbeta primers. Here immunoSEQ multiplex PCR was the method, and the copy in TCRdb shows in-frame clones only, minus some. The sample includes 130,000 or so clones, roughly 77% of them seen just once. CDR3 length equals 15 residues. The V end was cut by 2 bases, the J end by 5 bases, with 16 bases between. Germline values: CDR1 SGHRS, CDR2 YFSETQ. A remark on this clone: Its antigen is undetermined.

The rearrangement links TRBV5-1 to TRBJ1-1; D remains ambiguous. The receptor's source is a man between 25 and 39 years old in good health and CMV-seronegative. The sample consisted of PBMCs. The CDR3 spells CASSFGRVGGTEAFF. The CDR3 nucleotides are TGCGCCAGCAGCTTCGGAAGGGTGGGAGGGACTGAAGCTTTCTTT.